What follows describes a single T cell receptor (beta chain). This sample is drawn from a study of blood T cell repertoires in COVID-19. In the study overall: The United States, Italy and Spain provided the acute and convalescent COVID-19 samples.

The CDR3 length is 15 residues. Losses at the gene ends were 5 bases for V and 4 bases for J; bases not matched to a gene: 4. In germline, CDR1 is SSHAT, CDR2 FNYEAQ (reference sequence). Original processing notes: Nucleated cell number was recorded as an estimate derived from reference gene primer amplification. Profiled with immunoSEQ multiplex PCR; TCRdb holds only in-frame clones, not every one. V and J calls and clone size come straight from that table; D and trimming were deduced from the DNA. The table shows 400,000 to 500,000 clones, with roughly 88% occurring only once. Sequencing was performed on peripheral blood. The J gene is TRBJ2-1, the V gene TRBV7-7; 11 nucleotides line up with TRBD2. The clonotype was recovered from a woman aged 25 to 45 with active or convalescent COVID-19. The CDR3 reads CASSPGTSGYNEQFF. The CDR3 DNA follows: TGTGCCAGCAGCCCAGGGACTAGCGGTTACAATGAGCAGTTCTTC.